One and the same sample provided the 17 T cell receptor beta chains below, sequenced in a study of CD8+CD57+ T cells in acquired aplastic anemia (dated by TCRdb to the late 2010s). The sequencer listed for this sample is Illumina HiSeq 2000. Genomic DNA was used as template for profiling of TCR beta VDJ combinations and CDR3 sequences. The public sequencing data were trimmed at Q25 with fastp and processed into clonotypes with MiXCR by TCRdb, which kept only in-frame beta chains. Each CDR3 protein appears once, grouped with its most common genes and DNA. The sample yields some 240,000 distinct CDR3 sequences; 30% to 35% were counted once. The ten largest make up around 1.1% of the sample. Sequenced material: sorted CD4+, CD8+, or CD8+CD57+ T cells (not recorded which) from PBMCs. The receptors stem from a human donor in good health, serving as a control.

Of note for this clonotype: The CDR3 end shows no conserved phenylalanine or tryptophan, and so a read error is likely. No DNA is shown, since the ends of the CDR3 on it are uncertain; the CDR3 is the one TCRdb lists. The chain is built from TRBV10-1 and TRBJ2-5. Germline lookup yields CDR1 WNHNN and CDR2 SYGVQD (reference sequence). The CDR3 region is 13 residues in length, termini included. CDR3 in amino acids: CASSESNFETRYS.

This chain joins TRBV10-3 and TRBJ1-5; no clear D. Trimming cost V 5 bases and J 4 bases, with 15 bases left between them. Germline CDR1 is ENHRY and CDR2 is SYGVKD. The CDR3 is 15 residues long. The CDR3 loop reads CAISYSGRKNQPQHF. As DNA, the CDR3 is TGTGCCATCAGTTACTCGGGGAGGAAAAATCAGCCCCAGCATTTT.

This clonotype was seen only a few times. The chain links TRBV6-5 to TRBJ1-2; 8 bases map to TRBD1. Trimming removed 2 bases from V and 1 base from J; junction bases left unmatched: 3. Germline CDR1 is MNHEY and CDR2 is SVGAGI. The CDR3 is 15 amino acids. CDR3 region: CASSYRGQGNYGYTF. The CDR3 DNA reads as TGTGCCAGCAGTTACCGTGGACAGGGTAACTATGGCTACACCTTC.

The chain carries TRBV29-1 and TRBJ2-5; D not resolved. V was clipped by 3 bases and J by 1 base, with 9 bases between them. There are 13 residues in the CDR3. Germline V gene lookup returns CDR1 SQVTM and CDR2 ANQGSEA. CDR3 DNA: TGCAGCGTTGACAGAGACATCCAAGAGACCCAGTACTTC. Its translation: CSVDRDIQETQYF.

This clonotype was seen ten or more times. The rearrangement joins TRBV19 to TRBJ1-3, with D hard to call. The V and J ends lost 5 bases and 0 bases respectively, with 17 bases between them. The CDR3 has 17 amino acids. The V gene's germline CDR1 is LNHDA and CDR2 SQIVND (reference sequence). The CDR3 is CASSLRPDGSSGNTIYF. The CDR3 nucleotides read TGTGCCAGTAGTCTTCGGCCGGACGGGAGCTCTGGAAACACCATATATTTT.

The gene calls are TRBV20-1 and TRBJ2-3; D might be TRBD2 (7 bases). From germline, CDR1 is DFQATT and CDR2 SNEGSKA (reference sequence). Trimming left V 0 bases short and J 4 bases short, with 17 bases between. The CDR3 loop spans 16 amino acids. The CDR3 region has the DNA TGCAGTGCTAGAGATCGGATAGGGGGGGGGCCAGATACGCAGTATTTT. Its translation: CSARDRIGGGPDTQYF.

The table lists this clonotype with many counts. This chain links TRBV20-1 with TRBJ1-2; no clear D. The CDR3 runs to 13 residues. Trimming left V 3 bases short and J 3 bases short, with 11 bases between. Germline V gene lookup returns CDR1 DFQATT and CDR2 SNEGSKA (reference sequence). CDR3 loop: CSARKVMDYGYTF. The CDR3 bases are TGCAGTGCTAGGAAGGTGATGGACTATGGCTACACCTTC.

This clonotype was seen a single time. A read error is possible here, since a much larger clone lies one base away. The chain carries TRBV5-1 and TRBJ1-1; no clear D gene. Germline values: CDR1 SGHRS, CDR2 YFSETQ. CDR3 size: 13 residues. CDR3 sequence: CASQARMNAEAFF. Written as DNA, the CDR3 is TGCGCCAGCCAGGCCAGGATGAACGCTGAAGCTTTCTTT.

Of note for this clonotype: A much larger clone lies one base from this, so it may be a read error. The chain carries TRBV6-1 and TRBJ1-4; no firm D call. The CDR3 totals 10 residues. Germline V lookup: CDR1 MNHNS, CDR2 SASEGT. This chain's CDR3 is CVSKEIKLFF. CDR3 sequence (DNA): TGTGTCAGCAAGGAAATCAAACTGTTTTTT.

This clonotype was counted a few times. V usage is TRBV11-2 and J usage is TRBJ1-2; D is unclear. The CDR3 length is 16 residues. Germline values: CDR1 SGHAT, CDR2 FQNNGV. V was trimmed by 1 base and J by 7 bases, leaving 19 bases between them. This CDR3 reads CASSLGWVRRWGGYTF. Written as DNA, the CDR3 is TGTGCCAGCAGCTTAGGGTGGGTCCGCCGGTGGGGTGGCTACACCTTC.

This clonotype came up a few times. This chain joins TRBV25-1 and TRBJ1-1; 7 bases are a match to TRBD1. Germline V gives CDR1 MGHDK, CDR2 SYGVNS. V dropped 2 bases and J dropped 5; count of bases not matched to a gene: 11. CDR3 length equals 16 residues. CDR3 amino acids: CASSEKLAGQMTEAFF. The DNA for the CDR3 is TGTGCCAGCAGTGAAAAATTAGCGGGACAGATGACTGAAGCTTTCTTT.

This clonotype was counted between two and nine times. The chain uses TRBV25-1 and TRBJ2-1; 10 bases line up with TRBD2. CDR3 size: 16 residues. CDR1 and CDR2 from the germline V gene are MGHDK and SYGVNS. V was pared by 2 bases and J by 8 bases, with 9 bases of the junction left unmatched. The CDR3: CASSEGRLAGVDEQFF. CDR3 nucleotide sequence: TGTGCCAGCAGTGAAGGGCGGCTAGCGGGGGTCGATGAGCAGTTCTTC.

This clonotype has a count of ten or more. The chain couples TRBV7-9 to TRBJ2-7; no clear D. CDR3 length: 15 residues. The germline V gene encodes CDR1 SEHNR and CDR2 FQNEAQ (reference sequence). Deletions cut 5 bases from V and 0 bases from J, with 14 bases between. The chain's CDR3 is CASSTGVGFSYEQYF. Here the CDR3 DNA reads TGTGCCAGCAGCACCGGTGTTGGGTTCTCCTACGAGCAGTACTTC.

This clonotype appeared a few times. This chain links TRBV6-1 with TRBJ1-1; the D is unclear. There are 13 residues in the CDR3. V shed 3 bases and J shed 4 bases, with 9 bases lying between them. Germline CDR1 reads MNHNS; CDR2 reads SASEGT. Here the CDR3 reads CASSEQTSTEAFF. In DNA form, the CDR3 reads TGTGCCAGCAGTGAGCAGACAAGCACTGAAGCTTTCTTT.

Many counts were recorded for this clonotype. This chain uses TRBV19 with TRBJ1-2; D not certain. The V gene's germline CDR1 is LNHDA and CDR2 SQIVND (reference sequence). Trimming shortened V by 5 bases and J by 4 bases, and 17 bases separated the two germline ends. This CDR3 comprises 15 residues. The CDR3 nucleotides are TGTGCCAGTAGTTACGGACGGCCGGCGGCCTATGGCTACACCTTC. As protein: CASSYGRPAAYGYTF.

CDR3 DNA: TGTGCCATCAGAGAGAGTCTAGCGGGGGACAATGAGCAGTTCTTC. Protein product: CAIRESLAGDNEQFF. The chain employs TRBV10-3 and TRBJ2-1; 10 nucleotides match TRBD2. The CDR3 has 15 amino acids. The V and J ends lost 6 bases and 5 bases, in that order; junction bases with no gene match: 7. CDR1 and CDR2 (germline): ENHRY, SYGVKD.

Comment on this clonotype: A much larger clone differs by one base, so this may be a read error. This sequence joins TRBV5-1 and TRBJ2-1; D may be TRBD2 (5 bases). CDR3 size: 15 residues. Germline CDR1 is SGHRS and CDR2 is YFSETQ. The CDR3 DNA is TGCGCCGGCAGCTTACAAGCTAGCAGCGGCAATGAGCAGTTCTTC. Amino acids: CAGSLQASSGNEQFF.